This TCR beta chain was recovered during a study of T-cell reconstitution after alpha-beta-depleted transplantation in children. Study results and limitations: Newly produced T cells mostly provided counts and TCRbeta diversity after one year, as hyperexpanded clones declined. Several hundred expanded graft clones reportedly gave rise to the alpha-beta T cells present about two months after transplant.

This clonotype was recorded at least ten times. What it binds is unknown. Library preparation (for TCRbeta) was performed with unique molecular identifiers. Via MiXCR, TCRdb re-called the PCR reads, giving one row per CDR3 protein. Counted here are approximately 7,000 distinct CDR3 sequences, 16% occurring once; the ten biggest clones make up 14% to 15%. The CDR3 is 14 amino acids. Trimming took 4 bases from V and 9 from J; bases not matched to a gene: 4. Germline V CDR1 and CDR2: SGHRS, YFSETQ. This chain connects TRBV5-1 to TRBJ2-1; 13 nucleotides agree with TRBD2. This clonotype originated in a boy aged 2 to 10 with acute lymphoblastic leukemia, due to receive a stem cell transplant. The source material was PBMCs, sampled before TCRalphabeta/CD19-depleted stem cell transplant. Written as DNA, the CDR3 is TGCGCCAGCAGCCCGGGACTAGCGGGGTCTGAGCAGTTCTTC. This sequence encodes CASSPGLAGSEQFF.